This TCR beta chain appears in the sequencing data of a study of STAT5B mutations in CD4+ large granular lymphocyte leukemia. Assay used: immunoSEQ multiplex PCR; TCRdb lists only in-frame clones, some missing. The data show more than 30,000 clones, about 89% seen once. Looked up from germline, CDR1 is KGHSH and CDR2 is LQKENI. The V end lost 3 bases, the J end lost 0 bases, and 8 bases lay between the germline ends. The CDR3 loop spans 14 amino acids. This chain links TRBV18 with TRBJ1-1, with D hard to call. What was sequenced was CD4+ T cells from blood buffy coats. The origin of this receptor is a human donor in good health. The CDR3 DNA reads TGTGCCAGCTCACCTAACGGCTTGAACACTGAAGCTTTCTTT. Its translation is CASSPNGLNTEAFF.